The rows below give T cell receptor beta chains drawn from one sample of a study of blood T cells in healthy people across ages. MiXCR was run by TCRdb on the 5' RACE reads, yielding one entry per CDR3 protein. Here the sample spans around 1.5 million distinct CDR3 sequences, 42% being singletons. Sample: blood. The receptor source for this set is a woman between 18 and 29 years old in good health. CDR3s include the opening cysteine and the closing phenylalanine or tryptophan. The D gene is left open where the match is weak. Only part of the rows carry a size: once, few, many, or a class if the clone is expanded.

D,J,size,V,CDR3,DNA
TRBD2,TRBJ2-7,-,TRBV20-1,CSATLIAGTYEQYF,TGCAGTGCTACCCTAATAGCGGGGACCTACGAGCAGTACTTC
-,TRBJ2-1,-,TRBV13,CASSVAPGAQGQFF,TGTGCCAGCAGCGTTGCCCCCGGGGCCCAAGGGCAGTTCTTC
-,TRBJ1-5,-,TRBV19,CASSARGVNSNQPQHF,TGTGCCAGTAGTGCCCGGGGGGTCAATAGCAATCAGCCCCAGCATTTT
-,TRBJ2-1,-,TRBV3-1,CASSHLSISDHYDNEQFF,TGTGCCAGCAGCCACCTTTCTATTAGCGACCATTATGACAATGAGCAGTTCTTC
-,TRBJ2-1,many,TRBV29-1,CSVEGGAREQFF,TGCAGCGTTGAAGGGGGGGCACGTGAGCAGTTCTTC
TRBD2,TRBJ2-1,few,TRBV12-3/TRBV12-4,CASSPGLASVEQFF,TGTGCCAGCAGTCCAGGACTAGCCTCCGTTGAGCAGTTCTTC
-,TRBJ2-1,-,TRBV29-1,CSGGRRANNEQFF,TGCAGTGGGGGCCGGCGGGCGAACAATGAGCAGTTCTTC
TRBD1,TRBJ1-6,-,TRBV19,CASSPGTAAPLHF,TGTGCCAGTAGTCCCGGGACAGCGGCACCCCTCCACTTT
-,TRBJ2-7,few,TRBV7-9,CASSLQGTDEQYF,TGTGCCAGCAGCTTACAGGGAACGGACGAGCAGTACTTC
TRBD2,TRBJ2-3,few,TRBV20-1,CSASPTSGYTDTQYF,TGCAGTGCTTCCCCGACTAGCGGGTACACAGATACGCAGTATTTT
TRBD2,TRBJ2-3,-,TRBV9,CASSNPTSGGADTQYF,TGTGCCAGCAGCAACCCGACTAGCGGGGGGGCAGATACGCAGTATTTT
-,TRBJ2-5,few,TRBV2,CASSGGGREQYF,TGTGCCAGCAGTGGTGGGGGACGGGAGCAGTACTTC
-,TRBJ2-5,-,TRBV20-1,CSATDHLGTQYF,TGCAGTGCTACTGATCATCTGGGGACCCAGTACTTC
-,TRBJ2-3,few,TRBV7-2,CASSPDVFTDTQYF,TGTGCCAGCAGCCCGGATGTGTTTACAGATACGCAGTATTTT
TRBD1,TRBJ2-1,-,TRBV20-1,CSARTRQGLPLYNEQFF,TGCAGTGCTAGGACTAGACAGGGGCTGCCCCTCTACAATGAGCAGTTCTTC
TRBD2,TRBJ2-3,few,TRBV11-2,CASSSVAGGPGTQYF,TGTGCCAGCAGCTCGGTAGCGGGGGGGCCTGGTACGCAGTATTTT
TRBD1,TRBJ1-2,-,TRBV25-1,CASSGFGTGYLLGGYTF,TGTGCCAGCAGTGGATTTGGGACAGGGTATCTCCTGGGAGGCTACACCTTC
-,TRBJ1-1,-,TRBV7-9,CASSFNGENTEAFF,TGTGCCAGCAGCTTTAATGGGGAGAACACTGAAGCTTTCTTT
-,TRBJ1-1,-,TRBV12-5,CASGLGERARKAEAFF,TGTGCTAGTGGTTTGGGGGAACGAGCGAGGAAGGCTGAAGCTTTCTTT
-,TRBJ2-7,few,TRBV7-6,CASSEIGGADEQYF,TGTGCCAGCAGCGAGATAGGGGGGGCAGACGAGCAGTACTTC
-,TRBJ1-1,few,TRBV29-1,CSVVRADLNTEAFF,TGCAGCGTTGTCAGGGCGGACTTGAACACTGAAGCTTTCTTT
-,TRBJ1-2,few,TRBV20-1,CSARARPGYTF,TGCAGTGCTAGAGCCAGACCTGGCTACACCTTC
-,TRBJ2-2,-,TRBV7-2,CASSLSTDSRELFF,TGTGCCAGCAGCTTATCAACAGATTCCCGGGAGCTGTTTTTT
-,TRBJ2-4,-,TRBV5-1,CASSFWPENKRGHRTKNIQYF,TGCGCCAGCAGCTTTTGGCCCGAAAATAAGCGGGGACACAGGACCAAAAACATTCAGTACTTC
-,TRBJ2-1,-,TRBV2,CASWPGSDNEQFF,TGTGCCAGCTGGCCCGGGAGTGACAATGAGCAGTTCTTC
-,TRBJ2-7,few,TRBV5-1,CASFSGQSSYEQYF,TGCGCCAGCTTCAGCGGGCAGAGCTCCTACGAGCAGTACTTC
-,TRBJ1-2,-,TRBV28,CASSSGGKYYYGYTF,TGTGCCAGCAGTTCAGGCGGGAAATACTACTATGGCTACACCTTC
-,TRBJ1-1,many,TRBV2,CASSETGNTEAFF,TGTGCCAGCAGTGAGACAGGGAACACTGAAGCTTTCTTT
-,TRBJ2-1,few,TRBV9,CASSDRQRGNEQFF,TGTGCCAGCAGCGACCGACAGAGGGGGAATGAGCAGTTCTTC
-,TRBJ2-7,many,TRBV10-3,CAISESDEQYF,TGTGCCATCAGTGAGTCGGACGAGCAGTACTTC
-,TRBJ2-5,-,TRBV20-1,CSCWAGHGETYKRPQYF,TGCAGTTGCTGGGCGGGACACGGAGAAACTTATAAGAGACCCCAGTACTTC
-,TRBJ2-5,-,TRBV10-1,CASSDQGGTTQYF,TGCGCCAGCAGTGACCAGGGGGGGACGACCCAGTACTTC
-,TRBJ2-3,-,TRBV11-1,CASSSVQLGADTQYF,TGTGCCAGCAGCTCCGTACAGTTAGGGGCAGATACGCAGTATTTT
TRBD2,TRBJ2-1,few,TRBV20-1,CSASDGRTYNEQFF,TGCAGTGCTAGTGACGGGAGGACCTACAATGAGCAGTTCTTC
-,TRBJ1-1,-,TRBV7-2,CASSLPGGMFTEAFF,TGTGCCAGCAGCTTACCGGGTGGGATGTTCACTGAAGCTTTCTTT
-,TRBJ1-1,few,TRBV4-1,CASSLHIPNTEAFF,TGCGCCAGCAGCCTCCATATCCCAAACACTGAAGCTTTCTTT
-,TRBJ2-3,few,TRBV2,CASMRTGSVDTQYF,TGTGCCAGCATGCGAACAGGGTCTGTAGATACGCAGTATTTT
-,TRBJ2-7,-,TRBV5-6,CASSMGPNYEQYF,TGTGCCAGCAGCATGGGACCGAACTACGAGCAGTACTTC
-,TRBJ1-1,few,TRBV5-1,CASSAGASGIAFF,TGCGCCAGCAGCGCCGGTGCGAGCGGGATAGCTTTCTTT
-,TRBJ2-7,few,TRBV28,CASTSSRSGEQYF,TGTGCCAGCACTAGTAGCAGGTCGGGCGAGCAGTACTTC
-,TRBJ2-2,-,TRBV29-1,CSVELGNTGELFF,TGCAGCGTTGAATTGGGGAACACCGGGGAGCTGTTTTTT
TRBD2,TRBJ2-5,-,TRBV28,CASRLAGPSAETQYF,TGTGCCAGCAGACTAGCGGGGCCCTCCGCTGAGACCCAGTACTTC
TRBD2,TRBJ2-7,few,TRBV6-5,CASSHRGDYEQYF,TGTGCCAGCAGTCACCGGGGGGACTACGAGCAGTACTTC